These 22 T cell receptor beta chains originate from one sample sequenced in a study of cytomegalovirus exposure and HLA in healthy donors. The PCR ran on 60 Vbeta and 13 Jbeta primers. Method: immunoSEQ multiplex PCR; TCRdb's copy keeps in-frame clones and lacks some. The sample shows about 190,000 clones, 75% to 90% of them seen only once. The sequencing sample was made of PBMCs. The receptors were sampled from a man aged 35-49 years in good health and CMV-seropositive.

The gene calls are TRBV25-1 and TRBJ2-7, with D unresolved. The CDR3 extends over 13 amino acids. Germline-derived CDR1 and CDR2 are MGHDK and SYGVNS. Trimming removed 8 bases at V and 0 bases at J, with 11 bases between. DNA of the CDR3: TGTGCCAGCGGCGGCAGCAGCTCCTACGAGCAGTACTTC. Protein sequence: CASGGSSSYEQYF.

The CDR3, as DNA: TGCGCCAGCAGCTTGGGCCCCCTCTCAGGGTCCGGGGAGCTGTTTTTT. Translation gives CASSLGPLSGSGELFF. The gene calls are TRBV5-1 and TRBJ2-2; D may be TRBD1 (5 bases). The CDR3 has 16 amino acids. Between the trimmed V and J ends, which lost 0 bases and 6 bases, there was a span of 15 bases. Germline V lookup: CDR1 SGHRS, CDR2 YFSETQ.

This chain connects TRBV6-6 to TRBJ1-1; 7 bases fit TRBD1. CDR1 MNHNY and CDR2 SVGAGI come from the germline V gene (reference sequence). This CDR3 is 15 amino acids long. V trimming: 5 bases; J trimming: 5 bases; junction bases outside the gene matches: 11. The CDR3 region is CASSTPDRVGTEAFF. For the CDR3, the DNA is TGTGCCAGCAGTACCCCTGACAGGGTTGGAACTGAAGCTTTCTTT.

The chain recombines TRBV29-1 with TRBJ2-7; 7 nucleotides match TRBD1. After removal of 6 bases from V and 0 bases from J, the junction contained 5 bases not matched to a gene. Germline loops: CDR1 SQVTM, CDR2 ANQGSEA. This CDR3 is 13 amino acids long. CDR3 residues: CSVLTGTSYEQYF. The CDR3 nucleotides read TGCAGCGTCCTGACAGGGACCTCCTACGAGCAGTACTTC.

A note on this clone: An end of the junction differs from the germline gene, which may be a read error. The chain combines TRBV4-2 with TRBJ2-1; TRBD2 matches 11 bases. Germline loops: CDR1 LGHNA, CDR2 YNFKEQ. The CDR3 sequence is 15 residues long. The CDR3 protein is CASNQGASGGNEQFF. The CDR3 DNA sequence: TGTGCCAGCAACCAAGGCGCTAGCGGGGGGAATGAGCAGTTCTTC.

In regard to this clone: At the DNA level, this CDR3 is encoded by other sequences in the same sample as well. The chain carries TRBV9 and TRBJ1-4, with D possibly being TRBD1 (6 bases). The CDR3 totals 14 residues. V was pared by 0 bases and J by 5 bases, with 8 bases between. Germline CDR1 is SGDLS and CDR2 is YYNGEE. The CDR3 nucleotides are TGTGCCAGCAGCGTAGGGCAGGGGAATGAAAAACTGTTTTTT. This encodes CASSVGQGNEKLFF.

The chain carries TRBV5-6 and TRBJ2-5; no clear D. With the DNA end fitting TRBJ2-7 better, the J assignment may be wrong. CDR3 size: 12 residues. The germline CDR1 and CDR2 sequences are SGHDT and YYEEEE. CDR3 sequence reads: CASSFTAYEQYF. The CDR3 region has the DNA TGTGCCAGCAGCTTCACAGCATACGAGCAGTACTTC.

The rearrangement links TRBV9 to TRBJ2-1, with no clear D. This CDR3 contains 13 residues. Looked up from germline, CDR1 is SGDLS and CDR2 is YYNGEE. V lost 2 bases, J lost 4 bases, and 7 bases lay in between. In nucleotides, the CDR3 is TGTGCCAGCAGCGTCCGGGTTTACAATGAGCAGTTCTTC. As protein: CASSVRVYNEQFF.

This chain joins TRBV5-1 and TRBJ2-7; D gene ambiguous. Germline V gene data show CDR1 as SGHRS and CDR2 as YFSETQ. The CDR3 is 13 amino acids. Trimming stripped 5 bases from V and 6 bases from J, with 15 bases between. CDR3 amino acids: CASSRRVASEQYF. Written as DNA, the CDR3 is TGCGCCAGCAGTCGTCGGGTCGCCTCCGAGCAGTACTTC.

The table lists this clone with a count of one. The V and J genes are TRBV28 and TRBJ2-7; a weak D match, TRBD1 (5 bases). The CDR3 totals 14 residues. Trimming left V 5 bases short and J 0 bases short, with 11 bases between. Germline values: CDR1 MDHEN, CDR2 SYDVKM. The DNA for the CDR3 is TGTGCCAGCAGTCGGACAAGACTCTCCTACGAGCAGTACTTC. Protein: CASSRTRLSYEQYF.

This clone appeared a few times. The chain carries TRBV27 and TRBJ2-6; no reliable D call. This CDR3 region has 15 residues. Trimming cost V 5 bases and J 0 bases, with 8 bases left between them. CDR1 is MNHEY and CDR2 is SMNVEV in the germline V gene (reference sequence). CDR3 nucleotides: TGTGCCAGCAGTCCTAGGAGCTCTGGGGCCAACGTCCTGACTTTC. This gives the protein CASSPRSSGANVLTF.

This clone showed up just once. The same CDR3 also results from other DNA sequences found in this sample. CDR3 in amino acids: CASRLAGSYNEQFF. The CDR3, as DNA: TGTGCCAGCAGGCTAGCGGGCTCATACAATGAGCAGTTCTTC. V usage is TRBV27 and J usage is TRBJ2-1; 8 bases are shared with TRBD2. In germline, CDR1 is MNHEY, CDR2 SMNVEV (reference sequence). This CDR3 is 14 amino acids long. V lost 6 bases and J lost 4; bases outside the gene matches: 5.

V is TRBV5-4 and J is TRBJ2-5; 10 bases are a match to TRBD1. This CDR3 comprises 14 residues. Per germline, CDR1 SGHNT and CDR2 YYREEE (reference sequence). J gave up 2 bases and V 9 bases, and 7 bases lay outside the gene matches. CDR3 bases: TGTGCCATCCGGGACAGGGGATTACAAGAGACCCAGTACTTC. This encodes CAIRDRGLQETQYF.

This rearrangement joins TRBV30 to TRBJ1-6, with TRBD1 identical over 7 bases. J lost 6 bases, V lost 4 bases, and 3 bases had no gene match. From germline, CDR1 is GTSNPN and CDR2 SVGIG (reference sequence). The CDR3 spans 13 residues. CDR3 region: CAWTTGANSPLHF. DNA for the CDR3: TGTGCCTGGACTACAGGGGCTAATTCACCCCTCCACTTT.

The gene calls are TRBV28 and TRBJ2-3; TRBD2 matches at 8 bases. The CDR3 has 13 amino acids. The V gene end was trimmed by 10 bases and the J gene end by 4 bases; junction bases not matched to a gene: 7. The germline V gene has CDR1 MDHEN and CDR2 SYDVKM. In DNA form, the CDR3 reads TGTGCCACCGGGGGGGGCCAGCCAGATACGCAGTATTTT. It translates to CATGGGQPDTQYF.

This sequence joins TRBV28 and TRBJ1-2, with 8 bases lining up with TRBD1. CDR3 length: 15 residues. The junction had 12 bases not matched to a gene; V was cut back by 8 bases and J by 4 bases. In germline, CDR1 is MDHEN, CDR2 SYDVKM. The CDR3 nucleotides are TGTGCCAGCTTTAGGTCTAGCGGACAGGGCTATGGCTACACCTTC. It encodes CASFRSSGQGYGYTF.

The chain recombines TRBV19 with TRBJ2-7; 10 bases match TRBD1. Trimming took 3 bases from V and 6 from J; bases not matched to a gene: 11. The CDR3 sequence is 16 residues long. The germline V gene has CDR1 LNHDA and CDR2 SQIVND (reference sequence). The DNA for the CDR3 is TGTGCCAGTAGTATCTTTGGACAGGGGGTTTCAATCGAGCAGTACTTC. Translating it yields CASSIFGQGVSIEQYF.

The V call is TRBV7-9, the J call TRBJ1-4; no firm D call. The germline V gene encodes CDR1 SEHNR and CDR2 FQNEAQ (reference sequence). This CDR3 comprises 13 residues. V was trimmed by 1 base and J by 8 bases, leaving 8 bases between them. The CDR3 reads CASSLGSREKLFF. The CDR3 region has the DNA TGTGCCAGCAGCTTAGGGTCTCGGGAAAAACTGTTTTTT. The variable domain in full, completed from reference TRBV7-9 and TRBJ1-4, reads DTGVSQNPRHKITKRGQNVTFRCDPISEHNRLYWYRQTLGQGPEFLTYFQNEAQLEKSRLLSDRFSAERPKGSFSTLEIQRTEQGDSAMYLCASSLGSREKLFFGSGTQLSVL.

About this clone itself: The same CDR3 can be traced to other DNA sequences in this sample. The chain joins TRBV30 to TRBJ2-3; D may be TRBD1 (5 bases). V was cut by 2 bases and J by 3 bases, with 6 bases left in between. The CDR3 sequence is 12 residues long. Per the germline V gene, CDR1 is GTSNPN and CDR2 is SVGIG (reference sequence). The CDR3 here is CAWSRGTDTQYF. In nucleotides, the CDR3 is TGTGCCTGGAGTAGGGGAACAGATACGCAGTATTTT.

This clone is a singleton in its sample. The chain employs TRBV19 and TRBJ2-7; 8 nucleotides line up with TRBD1. CDR3 size: 15 residues. CDR1 is LNHDA, CDR2 SQIVND, per germline (reference sequence). The V gene end was trimmed by 6 bases and the J gene end by 4 bases; junction bases not matched to a gene: 11. CDR3 DNA sequence: TGTGCCAGTAGCCTTACCGGGACAGGCTCTTACGAGCAGTACTTC. This gives the protein CASSLTGTGSYEQYF. The full variable domain, with the rest looked up from reference TRBV19 and TRBJ2-7, is DGGITQSPKYLFRKEGQNVTLSCEQNLNHDAMYWYRQDPGQGLRLIYYSQIVNDFQKGDIAEGYSVSREKKESFPLTVTSAQKNPTAFYLCASSLTGTGSYEQYFGPGTRLTVT.

The J gene is TRBJ2-2, the V gene TRBV2; a possible D gene is TRBD2 (6 bases). Trimming cost V 3 bases and J 5 bases, with 7 bases left between them. Germline V lookup: CDR1 SNHLY, CDR2 FYNNEI. The CDR3 covers 13 residues. This chain's CDR3 is CASSDRGTGELFF. CDR3 coding DNA: TGTGCCAGCAGTGACCGGGGGACCGGGGAGCTGTTTTTT.

This clone was recorded many times. This chain links TRBV6-4 with TRBJ2-1; 14 nucleotides align to TRBD2. CDR1 and CDR2 from the germline V gene are MRHNA and SNTAGT. CDR3 size: 16 residues. Unmatched junction bases numbered 1, after V lost 0 bases and J lost 6 bases. CDR3 nucleotide sequence: TGTGCCAGCAGTGACTCGACTAGCGGGGGGGCCAATGAGCAGTTCTTC. Amino acid sequence: CASSDSTSGGANEQFF.